What follows are 32 T cell receptor beta chains derived from one specimen sequenced in a study of blood T cells in healthy people across ages. Together with a sample-barcoded 5' primer, a J-beta primer mix was included in a second PCR lasting about 6 to 12 cycles. TCRdb itself ran the 5' RACE reads through MiXCR, one entry per CDR3 protein. The table has some 790,000 distinct CDR3 sequences, roughly 26% seen once. Sequences were obtained from blood. The source of these receptors is a woman older than 75 in good health.

In its sample, this clonotype was seen a few times. The chain uses TRBV7-2 and TRBJ1-1; D is ambiguous. The CDR3 length is 13 residues. Germline V gives CDR1 SGHTA, CDR2 FQGNSA. The ends were cut back, 4 bases at V and 1 base at J, with 7 bases in the middle. The CDR3 sequence is CASSSHQNTEAFF. The CDR3 DNA reads TGTGCCAGCAGCTCCCATCAGAACACTGAAGCTTTCTTT.

The CDR3 loop is CASSPEGTVSSYEQYF. In nucleotides, the CDR3 is TGTGCCAGCAGCCCAGAGGGGACAGTTAGCTCCTACGAGCAGTACTTC. The genes are TRBV7-3 and TRBJ2-7; TRBD1 matches 7 bases. The germline V gene encodes CDR1 SGHTA and CDR2 FQGTGA. V dropped 5 bases and J dropped 0; count of bases not matched to a gene: 10. CDR3 size: 16 residues.

This clonotype has a count of ten or more. The chain joins TRBV24-1 to TRBJ2-3; 8 bases align to TRBD2. V gave up 4 bases and J gave up 3 bases; unmatched junction bases: 5. The CDR3 extends over 15 amino acids. Germline V CDR1 and CDR2: KGHDR, SFDVKD. Here the CDR3 DNA reads TGTGCCACCAGTGAGCCCGAGCGGGGGACAGATACGCAGTATTTT. Protein product: CATSEPERGTDTQYF.

The rearrangement uses TRBV11-2 and TRBJ2-1, with 10 bases lining up with TRBD2. V dropped 1 base and J dropped 2; count of bases not matched to a gene: 2. This CDR3 comprises 16 residues. Germline CDR1 is SGHAT and CDR2 is FQNNGV. CDR3 sequence: CASSLVTSGTYNEQFF. CDR3 nucleotides: TGTGCCAGCAGCTTAGTAACTAGCGGGACCTACAATGAGCAGTTCTTC.

The rearrangement joins TRBV3-1 to TRBJ2-7; unclear D gene. The CDR3 covers 12 residues. Germline CDR1 LGHDT, CDR2 YNNKEL (reference sequence). V gave up 1 base and J gave up 4 bases, with 5 bases separating them. Written as DNA, the CDR3 is TGTGCCAGCAGCCAAGTGTATTACGAGCAGTACTTC. Translated: CASSQVYYEQYF.

This clonotype was detected ten times or more. In DNA, the CDR3 is TGCAGTGCTAGGTCTTCCTACGAGCAGTACTTC. It is translated as CSARSSYEQYF. The rearrangement links TRBV20-1 to TRBJ2-7, with unresolved D. Trimming pared 3 bases from V and 1 base from J, leaving 4 bases between. In germline, CDR1 is DFQATT, CDR2 SNEGSKA (reference sequence). This CDR3 has 11 amino acids.

The V gene is TRBV20-1, the J gene TRBJ2-5; possibly TRBD2 for D (5 bases). In germline, CDR1 is DFQATT, CDR2 SNEGSKA (reference sequence). Trimming left V 1 base short and J 5 bases short, with 14 bases between. CDR3 length equals 14 residues. CDR3 sequence reads: CSARGQAGGETQYF. The CDR3 region has the DNA TGCAGTGCTAGAGGTCAGGCAGGCGGGGAGACCCAGTACTTC.

This clonotype has a handful of counts. V usage is TRBV19 and J usage is TRBJ2-1, with 8 bases fitting TRBD2. Per germline, CDR1 LNHDA and CDR2 SQIVND (reference sequence). The CDR3 contains 15 residues. The trim removed 3 bases at V and 9 bases at J, leaving 10 bases unmatched. The CDR3 protein is CASSISGGPEGEQFF. In DNA, the CDR3 is TGTGCCAGTAGTATTTCGGGGGGGCCTGAGGGTGAGCAGTTCTTC. Using reference TRBV19 and TRBJ2-1 for the parts outside the CDR3, the full variable domain is DGGITQSPKYLFRKEGQNVTLSCEQNLNHDAMYWYRQDPGQGLRLIYYSQIVNDFQKGDIAEGYSVSREKKESFPLTVTSAQKNPTAFYLCASSISGGPEGEQFFGPGTRLTVL.

A note on this clonotype: One end of the junction does not line up with germline, which may come from a read error. V and J are TRBV7-2 and TRBJ1-2, with 7 bases matching TRBD1. Germline CDR1 reads SGHTA; CDR2 reads FQGNSA. The CDR3 runs 16 residues. This CDR3 reads CASSLGRTGSNCGYTF. The CDR3 region has the DNA TGTGCCAGCAGTCTAGGGAGGACAGGATCTAACTGTGGCTACACCTTC.

This clonotype was seen many times. The chain links TRBV24-1 to TRBJ2-5, with 8 bases lining up with TRBD2. The CDR3 length is 16 residues. J lost 4 bases, V lost 2 bases, and 8 bases had no gene match. Per germline, CDR1 KGHDR and CDR2 SFDVKD. DNA of the CDR3: TGTGCCACCAGTGATTACGGAGCGGGGGCCGGAGAGACCCAGTACTTC. It specifies CATSDYGAGAGETQYF.

A few counts support this clonotype. The CDR3: CASSPTTAEAFF. DNA of the CDR3: TGTGCCAGCTCACCGACAACGGCTGAAGCTTTCTTT. This chain joins TRBV18 and TRBJ1-1; D is uncertain. The germline CDR1 and CDR2 sequences are KGHSH and LQKENI. There are 12 residues in the CDR3. Between the trimmed V and J ends, which lost 3 bases and 6 bases, there was a span of 8 bases.

This clonotype was detected many times. The chain links TRBV5-1 to TRBJ2-1, with 10 bases lining up with TRBD2. Trimming removed 7 bases from V and 6 bases from J; junction bases left unmatched: 10. Germline assignment: CDR1 SGHRS and CDR2 YFSETQ. The CDR3 runs 15 residues. This CDR3 is CASQQSGGAGNEQFF. As DNA, the CDR3 is TGCGCCAGCCAACAGAGCGGGGGGGCAGGCAATGAGCAGTTCTTC. Combining the CDR3 with reference TRBV5-1 and TRBJ2-1 gives the whole variable domain KAGVTQTPRYLIKTRGQQVTLSCSPISGHRSVSWYQQTPGQGLQFLFEYFSETQRNKGNFPGRFSGRQFSNSRSEMNVSTLELGDSALYLCASQQSGGAGNEQFFGPGTRLTVL.

This sequence joins TRBV7-2 and TRBJ1-4; D ambiguous. The CDR3 covers 18 residues. Trimming removed 2 bases at V and 0 bases at J, with 16 bases between. Germline V gene lookup returns CDR1 SGHTA and CDR2 FQGNSA. Here the CDR3 reads CASSLQGTNFATNEKLFF. The CDR3 DNA sequence: TGTGCCAGCAGCTTACAAGGAACTAACTTTGCAACTAATGAAAAACTGTTTTTT. The full variable domain, completed using reference TRBV7-2 and TRBJ1-4, is GAGVSQSPSNKVTEKGKDVELRCDPISGHTALYWYRQSLGQGLEFLIYFQGNSAPDKSGLPSDRFSAERTGGSVSTLTIQRTQQEDSAVYLCASSLQGTNFATNEKLFFGSGTQLSVL.

V is TRBV12-3 or TRBV12-4 and J is TRBJ2-7; 7 bases match TRBD2. Trimming cost V 0 bases and J 3 bases; bases outside gene matches: 5. The CDR3 is 15 residues long. CDR3 DNA: TGTGCCAGCAGTTTAGCGCGGGGGAGAATCTACGAGCAGTACTTC. This sequence encodes CASSLARGRIYEQYF.

This clonotype was counted ten times or more. This chain connects TRBV20-1 to TRBJ2-3; D is perhaps TRBD2 (6 bases). Trimming took 0 bases from V and 4 from J, leaving 11 bases between them. This CDR3 spans 14 amino acids. Germline lookup yields CDR1 DFQATT and CDR2 SNEGSKA (reference sequence). CDR3 DNA sequence: TGCAGTGCTAGAGAAACTAGCTCCCCAGATACGCAGTATTTT. Translated, it gives CSARETSSPDTQYF.

There are many counts of this clonotype. The gene calls are TRBV25-1 and TRBJ1-2; D might be TRBD1 (5 bases). With 6 bases removed from V and 6 bases from J, the gap between germline ends came to 14 bases. CDR3 length: 13 residues. The germline V gene encodes CDR1 MGHDK and CDR2 SYGVNS. The CDR3 loop is CASSRTSVDGYTF. The CDR3 DNA reads as TGTGCCAGCAGCCGGACATCGGTCGATGGCTACACCTTC.

This clonotype was seen a few times. The rearrangement uses TRBV5-1 and TRBJ1-2, with a tentative D call TRBD1 (5 bases). The CDR3 covers 15 residues. CDR1 and CDR2 from the germline V gene are SGHRS and YFSETQ. Trimming shortened V by 2 bases and J by 2 bases, and 13 bases separated the two germline ends. The CDR3 nucleotides are TGCGCCAGCAGCTTCAATGGGGGGACCAACTATGGCTACACCTTC. It specifies CASSFNGGTNYGYTF.

V and J are TRBV2 and TRBJ1-1; maybe TRBD1 (5 bases). There are 15 residues in the CDR3. Germline assignment: CDR1 SNHLY and CDR2 FYNNEI. The germline V and J ends were trimmed by 4 bases and 3 bases, with 15 bases remaining between them. CDR3 residues: CASSGKGSGDTEAFF. The CDR3 nucleotides are TGTGCCAGCAGTGGCAAGGGGTCGGGTGACACTGAAGCTTTCTTT. Looking up the rest from reference TRBV2 and TRBJ1-1 gives the full variable domain: EPEVTQTPSHQVTQMGQEVILRCVPISNHLYFYWYRQILGQKVEFLVSFYNNEISEKSEIFDDQFSVERPDGSNFTLKIRSTKLEDSAMYFCASSGKGSGDTEAFFGQGTRLTVV.

The V gene is TRBV7-2, the J gene TRBJ2-3, with 7 nucleotides matching TRBD2. The CDR3 totals 14 residues. V lost 7 bases to trimming and J lost 2 bases; unmatched junction nucleotides: 6. From germline, CDR1 is SGHTA and CDR2 FQGNSA. The CDR3 is CASTWLADTDTQYF. The CDR3 DNA reads TGTGCCAGCACTTGGCTAGCGGACACAGATACGCAGTATTTT.

This clonotype appeared many times. The V and J genes are TRBV7-8 and TRBJ2-1; the D gene could be TRBD1 or TRBD2 (5 bases each). Germline-derived CDR1 and CDR2 are SGHVS and FQNEAQ. Trimming removed 5 bases at V and 5 bases at J, with 10 bases between. The CDR3 length is 13 residues. The chain's CDR3 is CASSIGENNEQFF. The CDR3 coding sequence is TGTGCCAGCAGCATAGGGGAGAACAATGAGCAGTTCTTC.

The chain is built from TRBV3-1 and TRBJ2-7, with a weak D call TRBD1 (6 bases). This CDR3 region has 14 residues. Germline V CDR1 and CDR2: LGHDT, YNNKEL (reference sequence). Trimming pared 4 bases from V and 2 bases from J, leaving 12 bases between. The CDR3 reads CASSPGTLTYEQYF. The CDR3 nucleotides are TGTGCCAGCAGCCCCGGGACACTCACCTACGAGCAGTACTTC.

This rearrangement joins TRBV24-1 to TRBJ2-1, with D possibly TRBD2 on 5 matching bases. V dropped 4 bases and J dropped 9 bases, with 15 bases sitting between them. From germline, CDR1 is KGHDR and CDR2 SFDVKD. CDR3 length: 14 amino acids. The CDR3 here is CATSDPLSDGEQFF. Written as DNA, the CDR3 is TGTGCCACCAGTGACCCTCTTAGCGATGGTGAGCAGTTCTTC.

The chain has TRBV20-1 and TRBJ1-1; TRBD1 agrees at 8 bases. The CDR3 contains 15 residues. J was trimmed by 6 bases and V by 2 bases; bases with no gene match: 11. Germline CDR1 is DFQATT and CDR2 is SNEGSKA (reference sequence). The CDR3 bases are TGCAGTGCTAGAAGTCCGAGGCAGGGGGCCGCTGAAGCTTTCTTT. Amino acids: CSARSPRQGAAEAFF.

This clonotype was counted ten times or more. This chain connects TRBV10-3 to TRBJ2-5; tentative D call: TRBD2 (6 bases). CDR1 is ENHRY and CDR2 is SYGVKD in the germline V gene. Trimming removed 3 bases at V and 3 bases at J, with 14 bases between. The CDR3 sequence is 15 residues long. The CDR3 DNA sequence: TGTGCCATCAGTGACCCGGCGCGGGGTAAAGAGACCCAGTACTTC. Its protein is CAISDPARGKETQYF.

This clonotype has at least ten counts. The V gene is TRBV7-8, the J gene TRBJ2-2; 7 bases fit TRBD1. The V gene's germline CDR1 is SGHVS and CDR2 FQNEAQ. V gave up 3 bases and J gave up 9 bases; unmatched junction bases: 10. The CDR3 length is 15 residues. The CDR3 coding sequence is TGTGCCAGCAGCTTCCGGACAGGAGGTGTAAGGGAGCTGTTTTTT. Translation: CASSFRTGGVRELFF.

CDR3 amino acids: CASSSPSGGHTYNEQFF. The CDR3 DNA sequence: TGTGCCAGCAGTTCCCCCAGCGGGGGGCATACCTACAATGAGCAGTTCTTC. The rearrangement joins TRBV28 to TRBJ2-1; 9 bases fit TRBD2. In germline, CDR1 is MDHEN, CDR2 SYDVKM. The V and J ends lost 4 bases and 2 bases, in that order; junction bases with no gene match: 9. This CDR3 has 17 amino acids.

The chain uses TRBV10-2 and TRBJ1-2; D might be TRBD1 (5 bases). V shed 4 bases and J shed 4 bases, with 13 bases lying between them. The CDR3 contains 14 residues. The germline V gene encodes CDR1 WSHSY and CDR2 SAAADI. CDR3 coding DNA: TGCGCCAGCAGTGCCCTCGGGGGAGGCTATGGCTACACCTTC. Encoded protein: CASSALGGGYGYTF.

The genes are TRBV19 and TRBJ1-2; D unresolved. Germline V lookup: CDR1 LNHDA, CDR2 SQIVND (reference sequence). Trimming left V 3 bases short and J 4 bases short, with 12 bases between. The CDR3 is 14 amino acids. CDR3 amino acids: CASSIGVGPYGYTF. In DNA, the CDR3 is TGTGCCAGTAGTATCGGGGTCGGCCCCTATGGCTACACCTTC.

Turning to this clonotype: A single base separates this from a much larger clone, so it may be a read error. The V call is TRBV20-1, the J call TRBJ2-7; 10 bases are shared with TRBD1. Per germline, CDR1 DFQATT and CDR2 SNEGSKA (reference sequence). This CDR3 has 13 amino acids. Losses at the gene ends were 6 bases for V and 12 bases for J; bases not matched to a gene: 14. CDR3 sequence (DNA): TGCAGTGCCGGGACAGGGGATAGAGAGACCCGGTACTTC. As protein: CSAGTGDRETRYF.

The chain uses TRBV20-1 and TRBJ2-3, with 8 bases aligning to TRBD1. The junction had 1 base not matched to a gene; V was cut back by 4 bases and J by 1 base. CDR3 length: 13 residues. CDR1 is DFQATT, CDR2 SNEGSKA, per germline (reference sequence). The CDR3 DNA sequence: TGCAGTGCTACGGGACAGGGCACAGATACGCAGTATTTT. Translated: CSATGQGTDTQYF.

This clonotype showed up many times. This chain's CDR3 is CATGGISSDTQYF. CDR3 in DNA: TGTGCCACGGGAGGGATTAGTTCAGATACGCAGTATTTT. The V and J genes are TRBV15 and TRBJ2-3; 7 bases are a match to TRBD2. Germline CDR1 reads LNHNV; CDR2 reads YYDKDF (reference sequence). The J segment lost 4 bases and the V segment lost 9 bases, leaving 7 bases of the junction unmatched. The CDR3 consists of 13 residues.

The V call is TRBV7-7, the J call TRBJ2-5; 7 bases map to TRBD1. This CDR3 has 12 residues. Germline-derived CDR1 and CDR2 are SSHAT and FNYEAQ (reference sequence). The CDR3 DNA reads as TGTGTTAGCAGCCACGCAGGGGGAGAGCAGTACTTC. Protein: CVSSHAGGEQYF.